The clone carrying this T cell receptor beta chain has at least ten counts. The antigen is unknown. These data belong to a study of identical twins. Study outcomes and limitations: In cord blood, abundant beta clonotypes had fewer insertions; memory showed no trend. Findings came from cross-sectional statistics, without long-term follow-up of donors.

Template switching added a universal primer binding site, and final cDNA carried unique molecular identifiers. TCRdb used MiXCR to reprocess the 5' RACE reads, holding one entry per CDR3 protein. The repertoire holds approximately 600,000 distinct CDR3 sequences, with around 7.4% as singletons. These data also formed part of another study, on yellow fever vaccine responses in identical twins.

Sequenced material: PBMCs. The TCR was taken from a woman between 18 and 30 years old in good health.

The CDR3 nucleotides read TGTGCCAGCAGCTTTGTAGACCAAGAGACCCAGTACTTC. This translates into CASSFVDQETQYF. The chain recombines TRBV5-5 with TRBJ2-5; D call uncertain. The germline V and J ends were trimmed by 2 bases and 0 bases, with 5 bases remaining between them. CDR1 and CDR2 (germline): SGHKS, YYEKEE (reference sequence). CDR3 length: 13 residues.